The source of this T cell receptor beta chain is a study of regulatory T cells in long-lasting Graves disease. Both iRepertoire HTBI primers and Arm-PCR of CDR3 regions were used to build the TCR beta libraries. Original analysis: Samples jointly harbored 60 to 65 TRBV and 14 TRBJ segments. Using its own MiXCR run on the multiplex PCR reads, TCRdb lists one record per CDR3 protein. TCRdb assigned the V and J calls; the authors' analysis was not used. Of approximately 480,000 distinct CDR3 sequences detected, 15% to 20% appear once; the ten largest clones hold 9% to 15%. To note about this clonotype: A much larger clone sits a single nucleotide away, making a read error possible.

Time point in this sample: newly diagnosed GD, antithyroid drugs for less than 3 months. TCR sequences were obtained from RNA taken from PBMCs. CDR3 length: 16 amino acids. Germline CDR1 KGHDR, CDR2 SFDVKD. The V end was cut by 5 bases, the J end by 0 bases, with 14 bases between. The sample was also reused in another study, on T cells in Graves' hyperthyroidism and ophthalmopathy.

The TCR comes from a man aged 40-49 years with Graves disease. This chain joins TRBV24-1 and TRBJ2-3; D ambiguous. The sample consisted of peripheral blood mononuclear cells (PBMCs), taken at new diagnosis, from a patient treated with antithyroid drugs. CDR3 nucleotides: TGTGCCACCAGTGGCGCAGCGAGCCCTAGCACAGATACGCAGTATTTT. Amino acid sequence: CATSGAASPSTDTQYF.